This section outlines one T cell receptor beta chain sequence together with its context. TCRdb re-derived calls from the 5' RACE reads in MiXCR, one entry per CDR3 protein. Of hundreds of thousands of distinct CDR3 sequences detected, about 20% appear once; the ten largest clones hold approximately 8.4%. This entry belongs to a study of T-cell memory formation after mild COVID-19. The CDR3 spans 18 residues. Looked up from germline, CDR1 is SGHVS and CDR2 is FNYEAQ. Trimming took 3 bases from V and 2 from J; bases not matched to a gene: 9. The V call is TRBV7-6, the J call TRBJ2-6, with 8 bases aligning to TRBD1. The sequencing sample was made of PBMCs or a T cell subset sorted from them (not recorded which). This clonotype was obtained from an adult woman who had mild COVID-19 (a few samples of this study predate the infection). Cell type and time point are not known. CDR3 amino acids: CASSFPTTGGPGANVLTF. As DNA, the CDR3 is TGTGCCAGCAGCTTTCCCACCACAGGGGGACCTGGGGCCAACGTCCTGACTTTC. Drawing the rest from reference TRBV7-6 and TRBJ2-6, the complete variable domain is GAGVSQSPRYKVTKRGQDVALRCDPISGHVSLYWYRQALGQGPEFLTYFNYEAQQDKSGLPNDRFSAERPEGSISTLTIQRTEQRDSAMYRCASSFPTTGGPGANVLTFGAGSRLTVL.